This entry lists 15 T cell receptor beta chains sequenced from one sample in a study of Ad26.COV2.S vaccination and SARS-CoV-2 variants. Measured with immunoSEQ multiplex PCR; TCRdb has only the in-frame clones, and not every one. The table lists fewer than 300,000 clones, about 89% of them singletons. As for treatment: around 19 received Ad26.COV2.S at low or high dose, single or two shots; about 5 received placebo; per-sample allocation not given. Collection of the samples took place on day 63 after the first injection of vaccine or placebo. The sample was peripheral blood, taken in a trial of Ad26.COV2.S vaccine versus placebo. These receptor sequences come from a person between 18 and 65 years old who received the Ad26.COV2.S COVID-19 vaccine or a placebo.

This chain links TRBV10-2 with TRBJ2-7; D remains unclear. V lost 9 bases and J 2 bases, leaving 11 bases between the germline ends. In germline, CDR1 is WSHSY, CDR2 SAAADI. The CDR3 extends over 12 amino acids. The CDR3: CASLDPTYEQYF. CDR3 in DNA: TGCGCCAGTTTGGACCCGACCTACGAGCAGTACTTC.

The CDR3 spells CASSKRLAGAGDEQFF. The CDR3 nucleotides are TGTGCCAGCAGCAAGAGACTAGCGGGAGCGGGTGATGAGCAGTTCTTC. The gene calls are TRBV5-8 and TRBJ2-1; 12 positions match TRBD2. V lost 4 bases to trimming and J lost 8 bases; unmatched junction nucleotides: 10. Germline CDR1 reads SGHTS; CDR2 reads YDEGEE. The CDR3 totals 16 residues.

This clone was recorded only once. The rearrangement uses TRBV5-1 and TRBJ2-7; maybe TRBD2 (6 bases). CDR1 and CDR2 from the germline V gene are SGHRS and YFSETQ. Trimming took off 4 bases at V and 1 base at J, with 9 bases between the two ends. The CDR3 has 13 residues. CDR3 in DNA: TGCGCCAGCAGCGGGGGGACGTCCTACGAGCAGTACTTC. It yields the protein CASSGGTSYEQYF.

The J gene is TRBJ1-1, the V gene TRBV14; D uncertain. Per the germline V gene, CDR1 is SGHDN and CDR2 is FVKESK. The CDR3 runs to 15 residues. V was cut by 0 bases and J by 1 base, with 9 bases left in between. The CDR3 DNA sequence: TGTGCCAGCAGCCAAGACGAGGGAACGAACACTGAAGCTTTCTTT. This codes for CASSQDEGTNTEAFF.

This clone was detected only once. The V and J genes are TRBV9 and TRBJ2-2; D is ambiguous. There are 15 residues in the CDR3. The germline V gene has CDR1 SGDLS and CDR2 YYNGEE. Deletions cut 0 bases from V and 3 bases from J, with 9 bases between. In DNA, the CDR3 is TGTGCCAGCAGCGTAGGAGGCAGCTACACCGGGGAGCTGTTTTTT. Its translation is CASSVGGSYTGELFF.

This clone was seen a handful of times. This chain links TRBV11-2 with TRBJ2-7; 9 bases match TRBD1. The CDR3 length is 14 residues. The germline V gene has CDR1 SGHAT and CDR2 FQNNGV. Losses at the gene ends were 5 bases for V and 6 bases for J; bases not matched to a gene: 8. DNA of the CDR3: TGTGCCAGCAGCCCATCGAGGACAGGGGTCGAGCAGTACTTC. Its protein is CASSPSRTGVEQYF.

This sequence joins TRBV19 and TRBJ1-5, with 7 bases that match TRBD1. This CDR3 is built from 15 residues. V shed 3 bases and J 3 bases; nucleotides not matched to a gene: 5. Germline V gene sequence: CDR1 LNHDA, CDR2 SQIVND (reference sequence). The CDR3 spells CASSMGDSHNQPQHF. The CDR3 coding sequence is TGTGCCAGTAGTATGGGGGACAGTCACAATCAGCCCCAGCATTTT.

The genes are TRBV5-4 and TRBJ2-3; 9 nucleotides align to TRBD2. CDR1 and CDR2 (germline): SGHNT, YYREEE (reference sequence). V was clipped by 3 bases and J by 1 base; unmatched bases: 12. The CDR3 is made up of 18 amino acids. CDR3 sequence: CASSSPNLAGARTDTQYF. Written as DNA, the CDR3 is TGTGCCAGCAGCTCACCAAACTTAGCGGGGGCCCGCACAGATACGCAGTATTTT. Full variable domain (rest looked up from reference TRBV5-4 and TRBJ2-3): ETGVTQSPTHLIKTRGQQVTLRCSSQSGHNTVSWYQQALGQGPQFIFQYYREEENGRGNFPPRFSGLQFPNYSSELNVNALELDDSALYLCASSSPNLAGARTDTQYFGPGTRLTVL.

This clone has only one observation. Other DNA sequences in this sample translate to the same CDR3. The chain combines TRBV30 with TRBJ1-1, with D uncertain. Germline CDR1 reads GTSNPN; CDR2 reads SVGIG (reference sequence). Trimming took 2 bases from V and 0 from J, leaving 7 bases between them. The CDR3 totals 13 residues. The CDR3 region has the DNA TGTGCCTGGAGTCGGACCGTGAACACTGAAGCTTTCTTT. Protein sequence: CAWSRTVNTEAFF.

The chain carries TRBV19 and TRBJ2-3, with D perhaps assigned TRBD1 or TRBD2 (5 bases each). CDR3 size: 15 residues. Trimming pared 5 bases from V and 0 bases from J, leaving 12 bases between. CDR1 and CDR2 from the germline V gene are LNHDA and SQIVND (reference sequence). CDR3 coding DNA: TGTGCCAGTAGTTACCGGGACCTCAGCACAGATACGCAGTATTTT. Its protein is CASSYRDLSTDTQYF.

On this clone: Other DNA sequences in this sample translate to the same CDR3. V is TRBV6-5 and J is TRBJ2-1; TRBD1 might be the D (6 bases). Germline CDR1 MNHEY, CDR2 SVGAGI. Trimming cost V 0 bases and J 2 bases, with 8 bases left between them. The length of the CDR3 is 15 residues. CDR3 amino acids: CASSYSRGTYNEQFF. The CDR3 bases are TGTGCCAGCAGTTACTCGAGGGGGACCTACAATGAGCAGTTCTTC.

CDR3 sequence reads: CASSPDRGDEKLFF. DNA of the CDR3: TGTGCCAGCAGCCCGGACAGGGGGGATGAAAAACTGTTTTTT. The chain couples TRBV3-1 (or the pseudogene TRBV3-2) to TRBJ1-4; 10 bases agree with TRBD1. The CDR3 extends over 14 amino acids. Germline CDR1 reads LGHDT; CDR2 reads YNNKEL (reference sequence). V dropped 4 bases and J dropped 6; count of bases not matched to a gene: 2.

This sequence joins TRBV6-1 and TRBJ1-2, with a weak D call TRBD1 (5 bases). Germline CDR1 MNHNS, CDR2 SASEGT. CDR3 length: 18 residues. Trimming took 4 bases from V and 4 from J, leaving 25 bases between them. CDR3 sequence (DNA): TGTGCCAGCAGTGCCAACCTTCAAAGCGGGGGGTTGGGCTATGGCTACACCTTC. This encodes CASSANLQSGGLGYGYTF.

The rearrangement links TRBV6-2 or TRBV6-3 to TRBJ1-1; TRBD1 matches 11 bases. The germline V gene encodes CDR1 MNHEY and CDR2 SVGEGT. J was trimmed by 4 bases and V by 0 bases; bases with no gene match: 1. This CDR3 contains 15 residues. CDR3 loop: CASSYSGTGGTEAFF. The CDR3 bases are TGTGCCAGCAGTTACTCCGGGACAGGGGGCACTGAAGCTTTCTTT.

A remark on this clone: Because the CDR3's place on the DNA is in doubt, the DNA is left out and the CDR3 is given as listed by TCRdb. The CDR3 is CASSTSARRNTIYF. V and J are TRBV2 and TRBJ1-3. Germline values: CDR1 SNHLY, CDR2 FYNNEI. The length of the CDR3 is 14 amino acids, counting both ends.